The T cell receptor beta chain described here comes from a study of cytomegalovirus exposure and HLA in healthy donors. The PCR made use of 60 Vbeta and 13 Jbeta primers. Sequencing was performed with immunoSEQ multiplex PCR; in TCRdb, only in-frame clones are kept and a portion is missing. Here the sample spans 100,000 to 150,000 clones, around 84% being singletons. Points on this clone: The antigen is not known.

After removal of 7 bases from V and 0 bases from J, the junction contained 10 bases not matched to a gene. The V gene's germline CDR1 is MNHEY and CDR2 SMNVEV (reference sequence). The CDR3 consists of 16 residues. Study-wide findings and caveats: Researchers left out some V segments, among them TRBV6-2 and TRBV6-3, as indistinguishable.

The sequencing sample was made of PBMCs. The clonotype was recovered from a man in his fifties or sixties in good health and CMV-seronegative. V usage is TRBV27 and J usage is TRBJ2-3; 7 bases map to TRBD1. In DNA, the CDR3 is TGTGCCAGCACCCGCTCGGGGACAGTGAGCACAGATACGCAGTATTTT. This encodes CASTRSGTVSTDTQYF.